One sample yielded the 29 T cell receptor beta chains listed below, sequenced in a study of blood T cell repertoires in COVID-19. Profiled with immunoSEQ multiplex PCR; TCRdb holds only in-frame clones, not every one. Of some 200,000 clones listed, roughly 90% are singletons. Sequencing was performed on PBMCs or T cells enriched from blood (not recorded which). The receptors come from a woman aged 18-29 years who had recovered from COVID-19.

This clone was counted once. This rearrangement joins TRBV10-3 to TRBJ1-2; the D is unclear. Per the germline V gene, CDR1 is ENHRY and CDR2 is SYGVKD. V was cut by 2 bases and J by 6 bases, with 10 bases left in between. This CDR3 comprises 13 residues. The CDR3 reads CAISERQENGYTF. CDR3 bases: TGTGCCATCAGTGAGCGTCAAGAGAATGGCTACACCTTC.

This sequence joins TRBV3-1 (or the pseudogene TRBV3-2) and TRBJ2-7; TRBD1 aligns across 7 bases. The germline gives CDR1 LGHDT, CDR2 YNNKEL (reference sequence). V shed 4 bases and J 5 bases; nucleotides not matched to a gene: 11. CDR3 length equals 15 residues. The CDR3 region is CASSPETGKGNEQYF. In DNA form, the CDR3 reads TGTGCCAGCAGCCCCGAGACAGGGAAAGGAAACGAGCAGTACTTC.

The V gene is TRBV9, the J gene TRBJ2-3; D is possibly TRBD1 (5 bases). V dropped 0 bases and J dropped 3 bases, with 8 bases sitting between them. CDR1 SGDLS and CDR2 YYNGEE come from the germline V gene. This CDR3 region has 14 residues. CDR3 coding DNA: TGTGCCAGCAGCGTAGTAGCAGGGACAGATACGCAGTATTTT. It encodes CASSVVAGTDTQYF.

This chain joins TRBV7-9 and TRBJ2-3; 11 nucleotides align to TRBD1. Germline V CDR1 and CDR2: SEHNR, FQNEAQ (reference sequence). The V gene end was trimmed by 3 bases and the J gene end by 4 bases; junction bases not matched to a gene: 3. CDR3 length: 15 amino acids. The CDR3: CASSFRDRGSDTQYF. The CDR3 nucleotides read TGTGCCAGCAGCTTTAGGGACAGGGGGTCAGATACGCAGTATTTT.

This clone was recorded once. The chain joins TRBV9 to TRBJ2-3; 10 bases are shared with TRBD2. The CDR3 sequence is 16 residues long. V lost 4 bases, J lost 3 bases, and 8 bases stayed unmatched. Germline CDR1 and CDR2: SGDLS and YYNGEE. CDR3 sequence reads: CASSPRAGGPTDTQYF. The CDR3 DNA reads TGTGCCAGCAGCCCTAGAGCGGGGGGGCCGACAGATACGCAGTATTTT.

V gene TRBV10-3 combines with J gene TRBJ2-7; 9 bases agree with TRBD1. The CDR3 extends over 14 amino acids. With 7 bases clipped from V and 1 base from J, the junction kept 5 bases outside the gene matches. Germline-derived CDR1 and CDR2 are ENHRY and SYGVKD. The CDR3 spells CAITDRGVSYEQYF. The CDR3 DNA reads TGTGCCATCACTGACAGGGGGGTTTCCTACGAGCAGTACTTC.

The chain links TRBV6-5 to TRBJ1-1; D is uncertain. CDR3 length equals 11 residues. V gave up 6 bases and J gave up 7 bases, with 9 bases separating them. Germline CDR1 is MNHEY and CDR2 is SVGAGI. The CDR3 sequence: CASRAEGEAFF. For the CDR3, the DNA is TGTGCCAGCAGGGCAGAGGGTGAAGCTTTCTTT.

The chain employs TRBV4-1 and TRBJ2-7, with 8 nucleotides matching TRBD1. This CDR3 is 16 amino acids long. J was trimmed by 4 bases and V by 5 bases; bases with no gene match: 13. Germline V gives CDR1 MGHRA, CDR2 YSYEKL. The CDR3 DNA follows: TGCGCCAGCAGCATTAAACAGACAGGGGAGTTGTACGAGCAGTACTTC. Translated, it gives CASSIKQTGELYEQYF.

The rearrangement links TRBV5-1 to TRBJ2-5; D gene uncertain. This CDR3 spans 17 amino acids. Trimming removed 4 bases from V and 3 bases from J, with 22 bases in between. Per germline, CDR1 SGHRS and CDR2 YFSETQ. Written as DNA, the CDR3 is TGCGCCAGCAGCGTAGACTCCCAACCTAGGAAAAAAGAGACCCAGTACTTC. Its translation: CASSVDSQPRKKETQYF.

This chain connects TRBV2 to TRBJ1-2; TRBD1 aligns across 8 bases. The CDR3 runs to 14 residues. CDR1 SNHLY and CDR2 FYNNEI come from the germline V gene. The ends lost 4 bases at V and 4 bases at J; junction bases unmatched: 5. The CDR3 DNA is TGTGCCAGCAGTGCGCCGGGACAGGCCTATGGCTACACCTTC. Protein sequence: CASSAPGQAYGYTF. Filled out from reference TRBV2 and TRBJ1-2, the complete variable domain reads EPEVTQTPSHQVTQMGQEVILRCVPISNHLYFYWYRQILGQKVEFLVSFYNNEISEKSEIFDDQFSVERPDGSNFTLKIRSTKLEDSAMYFCASSAPGQAYGYTFGSGTRLTVV.

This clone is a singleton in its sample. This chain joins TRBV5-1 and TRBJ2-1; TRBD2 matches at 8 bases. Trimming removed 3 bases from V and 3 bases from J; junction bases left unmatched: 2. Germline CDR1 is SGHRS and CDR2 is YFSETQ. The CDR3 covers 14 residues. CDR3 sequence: CASSSGLVYNEQFF. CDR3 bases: TGCGCCAGCAGCTCGGGACTAGTCTACAATGAGCAGTTCTTC.

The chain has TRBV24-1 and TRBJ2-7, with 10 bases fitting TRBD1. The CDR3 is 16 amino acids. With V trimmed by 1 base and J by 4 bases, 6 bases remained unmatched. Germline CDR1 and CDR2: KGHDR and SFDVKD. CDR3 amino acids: CATSDFKGQGVYEQYF. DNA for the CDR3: TGTGCCACCAGTGATTTCAAAGGACAGGGGGTTTACGAGCAGTACTTC.

CDR3 protein: CASSPRLAGGTDTQYF. The CDR3 nucleotides read TGCGCCAGCAGTCCTCGCCTAGCGGGGGGGACAGATACGCAGTATTTT. The chain recombines TRBV5-1 with TRBJ2-3; the match to TRBD2 covers 12 bases. Germline values: CDR1 SGHRS, CDR2 YFSETQ. Trimming removed 5 bases from V and 3 bases from J; junction bases left unmatched: 7. This CDR3 spans 16 amino acids. Combining the CDR3 with reference TRBV5-1 and TRBJ2-3 gives the whole variable domain KAGVTQTPRYLIKTRGQQVTLSCSPISGHRSVSWYQQTPGQGLQFLFEYFSETQRNKGNFPGRFSGRQFSNSRSEMNVSTLELGDSALYLCASSPRLAGGTDTQYFGPGTRLTVL.

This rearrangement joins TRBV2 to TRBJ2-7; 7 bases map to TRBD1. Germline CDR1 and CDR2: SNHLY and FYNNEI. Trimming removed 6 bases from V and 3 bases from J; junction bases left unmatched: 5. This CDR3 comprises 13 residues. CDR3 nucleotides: TGTGCCAGCAGCTTGACAGGGAACTACGAGCAGTACTTC. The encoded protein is CASSLTGNYEQYF.

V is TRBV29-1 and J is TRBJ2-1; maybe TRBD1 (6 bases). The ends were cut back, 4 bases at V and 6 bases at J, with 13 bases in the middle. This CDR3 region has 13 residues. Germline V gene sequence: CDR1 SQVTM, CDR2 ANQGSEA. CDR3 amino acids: CSVVRGFINEQFF. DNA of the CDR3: TGCAGCGTTGTCAGGGGATTTATCAATGAGCAGTTCTTC.

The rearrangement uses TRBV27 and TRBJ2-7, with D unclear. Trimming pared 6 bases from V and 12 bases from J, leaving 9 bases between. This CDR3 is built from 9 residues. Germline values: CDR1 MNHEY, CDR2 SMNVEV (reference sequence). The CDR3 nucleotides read TGTGCCAGCAGGACAACCCCGTACTTC. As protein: CASRTTPYF.

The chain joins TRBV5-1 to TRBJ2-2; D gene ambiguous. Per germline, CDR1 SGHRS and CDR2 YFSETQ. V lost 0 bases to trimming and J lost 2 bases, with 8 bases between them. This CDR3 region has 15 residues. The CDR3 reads CASSLGLVNTGELFF. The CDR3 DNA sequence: TGCGCCAGCAGCTTGGGACTCGTTAACACCGGGGAGCTGTTTTTT.

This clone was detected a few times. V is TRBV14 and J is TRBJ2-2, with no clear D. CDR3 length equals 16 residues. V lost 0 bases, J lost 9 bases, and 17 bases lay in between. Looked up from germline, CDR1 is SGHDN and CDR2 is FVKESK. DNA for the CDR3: TGTGCCAGCAGCCAAGATTCCGTCAGGCTGGTGCGGGAGCTGTTTTTT. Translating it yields CASSQDSVRLVRELFF.

The CDR3 bases are TGTGCCTGGAACCGGTTGGGGGGGGGCGCCTACAATGAGCAGTTCTTC. Amino acids: CAWNRLGGGAYNEQFF. The chain uses TRBV30 and TRBJ2-1; D might be TRBD2 (7 bases). V was shortened by 4 bases and J by 2 bases, with 18 bases between the two germline ends. The germline V gene encodes CDR1 GTSNPN and CDR2 SVGIG (reference sequence). This CDR3 is 16 amino acids long.

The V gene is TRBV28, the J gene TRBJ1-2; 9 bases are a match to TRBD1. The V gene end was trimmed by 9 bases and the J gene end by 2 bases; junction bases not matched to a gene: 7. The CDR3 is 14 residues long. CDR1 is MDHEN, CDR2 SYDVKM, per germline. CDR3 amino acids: CASSLGTGNYGYTF. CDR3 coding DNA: TGTGCCAGTTCTTTAGGGACAGGGAACTATGGCTACACCTTC.

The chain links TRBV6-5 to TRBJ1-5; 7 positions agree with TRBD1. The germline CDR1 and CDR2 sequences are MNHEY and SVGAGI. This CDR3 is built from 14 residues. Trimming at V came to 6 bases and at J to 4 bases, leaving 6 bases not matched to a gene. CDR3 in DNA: TGTGCCAGCAGGGGACAGAGGGGTAATCAGCCCCAGCATTTT. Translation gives CASRGQRGNQPQHF.

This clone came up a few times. The CDR3 bases are TGTGCCGGACTAGCTCCATACACCGGGGAGCTGTTTTTT. Protein product: CAGLAPYTGELFF. The rearrangement links TRBV12-3 or TRBV12-4 to TRBJ2-2; 8 positions agree with TRBD2. With V trimmed by 11 bases and J by 3 bases, 5 bases remained unmatched. The CDR3 extends over 13 amino acids.

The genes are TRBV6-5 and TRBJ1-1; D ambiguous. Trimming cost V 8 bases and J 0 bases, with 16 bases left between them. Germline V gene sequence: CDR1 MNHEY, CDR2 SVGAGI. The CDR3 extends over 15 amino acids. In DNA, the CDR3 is TGTGCCAGCGCCTATAATATACTGATGAACACTGAAGCTTTCTTT. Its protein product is CASAYNILMNTEAFF.

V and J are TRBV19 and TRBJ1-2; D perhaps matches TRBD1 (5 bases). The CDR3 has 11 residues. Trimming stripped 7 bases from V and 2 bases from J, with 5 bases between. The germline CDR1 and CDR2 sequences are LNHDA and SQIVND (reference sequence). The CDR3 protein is CASTGNYGYTF. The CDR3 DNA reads TGTGCCAGTACAGGGAACTATGGCTACACCTTC.

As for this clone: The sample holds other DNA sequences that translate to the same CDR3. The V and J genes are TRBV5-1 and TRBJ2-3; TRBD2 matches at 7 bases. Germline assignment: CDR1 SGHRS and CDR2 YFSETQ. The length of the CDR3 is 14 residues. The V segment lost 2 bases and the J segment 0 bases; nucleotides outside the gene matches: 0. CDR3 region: CASSLLASTDTQYF. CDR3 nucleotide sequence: TGCGCCAGCAGCTTACTAGCGAGCACAGATACGCAGTATTTT.

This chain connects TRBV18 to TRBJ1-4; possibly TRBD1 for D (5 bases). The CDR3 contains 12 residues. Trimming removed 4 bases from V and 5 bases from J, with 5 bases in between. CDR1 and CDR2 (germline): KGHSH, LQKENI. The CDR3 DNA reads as TGTGCCAGCTCACGACAGAATGAAAAACTGTTTTTT. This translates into CASSRQNEKLFF.

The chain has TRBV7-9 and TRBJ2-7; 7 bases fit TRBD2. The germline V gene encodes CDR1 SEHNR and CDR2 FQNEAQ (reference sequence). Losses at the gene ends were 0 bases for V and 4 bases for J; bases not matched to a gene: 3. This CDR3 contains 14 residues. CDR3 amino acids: CASSLARGGYEQYF. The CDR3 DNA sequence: TGTGCCAGCAGCTTAGCCCGGGGAGGGTACGAGCAGTACTTC.

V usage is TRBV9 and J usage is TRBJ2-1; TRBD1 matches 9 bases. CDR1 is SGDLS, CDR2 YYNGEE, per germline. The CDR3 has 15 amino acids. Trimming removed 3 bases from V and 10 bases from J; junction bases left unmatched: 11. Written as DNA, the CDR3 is TGTGCCAGCAGCGCCCCCGGGACAGGGCTCCGGGAGCAGTTCTTC. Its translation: CASSAPGTGLREQFF.

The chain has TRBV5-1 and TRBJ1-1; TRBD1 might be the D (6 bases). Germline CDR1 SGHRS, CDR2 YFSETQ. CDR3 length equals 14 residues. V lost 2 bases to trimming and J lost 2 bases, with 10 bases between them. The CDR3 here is CASSLRGYNTEAFF. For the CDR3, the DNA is TGCGCCAGCAGCTTAAGGGGGTATAACACTGAAGCTTTCTTT.